Below are 14 T cell receptor beta chains sequenced from a single sample in a study of T cell changes during pregnancy in multiple sclerosis. Measured with immunoSEQ multiplex PCR; TCRdb has only the in-frame clones, and not every one. The sample contains fewer than 150,000 clones, 90% to 98% of which appear only once. The material sequenced was peripheral blood, taken after pregnancy. The receptors derive from a female donor with multiple sclerosis, enrolled in a pregnancy study.

This clone was detected a few times. The rearrangement links TRBV16 to TRBJ1-1, with a possible D match to TRBD1 (5 bases). This CDR3 spans 15 amino acids. The germline gives CDR1 KGHSY, CDR2 FQNENV. V lost 2 bases, J lost 2 bases, and 12 bases lay in between. The CDR3 DNA is TGTGCCAGCAGCCAAAGGAAGACAGCAAACACTGAAGCTTTCTTT. Residues: CASSQRKTANTEAFF.

The V gene is TRBV28, the J gene TRBJ1-1, with 7 bases matching TRBD1. V lost 5 bases to trimming and J lost 0 bases; unmatched junction nucleotides: 9. Looked up from germline, CDR1 is MDHEN and CDR2 is SYDVKM. The CDR3 is 16 amino acids. CDR3 bases: TGTGCCAGCAGTCCCCGGGGCAGGGGGGTGAACACTGAAGCTTTCTTT. Translated: CASSPRGRGVNTEAFF. The full variable domain, with the rest looked up from reference TRBV28 and TRBJ1-1, is DVKVTQSSRYLVKRTGEKVFLECVQDMDHENMFWYRQDPGLGLRLIYFSYDVKMKEKGDIPEGYSVSREKKERFSLILESASTNQTSMYLCASSPRGRGVNTEAFFGQGTRLTVV.

This clone was counted a single time. The chain links TRBV6-6 to TRBJ1-2, with 9 bases fitting TRBD1. V gave up 2 bases and J gave up 4 bases; unmatched junction bases: 8. Germline V gene sequence: CDR1 MNHNY, CDR2 SVGAGI (reference sequence). CDR3 length equals 16 residues. The CDR3, as DNA: TGTGCCAGCAGTTACACTAGGACAGGGGACGCCTATGGCTACACCTTC. Translation: CASSYTRTGDAYGYTF.

V and J are TRBV29-1 and TRBJ2-7; TRBD1 might be the D (6 bases). The V end lost 6 bases, the J end lost 4 bases, and 13 bases lay between the germline ends. CDR3 length: 12 amino acids. Germline lookup yields CDR1 SQVTM and CDR2 ANQGSEA. The CDR3 loop is CSVGTGLYEQYF. The CDR3 nucleotides read TGCAGCGTGGGTACAGGGTTATACGAGCAGTACTTC.

V is TRBV4-2 and J is TRBJ2-3, with D perhaps TRBD1 (6 bases). The CDR3 runs 15 residues. The V gene's germline CDR1 is LGHNA and CDR2 YNFKEQ. Trimming cost V 4 bases and J 3 bases, with 14 bases left between them. The CDR3 DNA reads TGTGCCAGCAGCCTAGCCAGGGGAAAAACAGATACGCAGTATTTT. As protein: CASSLARGKTDTQYF.

V usage is TRBV27 and J usage is TRBJ2-6; D is unclear. Trimming removed 4 bases from V and 0 bases from J, with 10 bases in between. This CDR3 spans 16 amino acids. Per the germline V gene, CDR1 is MNHEY and CDR2 is SMNVEV (reference sequence). The CDR3 DNA sequence: TGTGCCAGCAGTTCCCCCGGTCCCTCTGGGGCCAACGTCCTGACTTTC. This codes for CASSSPGPSGANVLTF.

The chain carries TRBV7-6 and TRBJ2-7; D ambiguous. V gave up 3 bases and J gave up 5 bases, with 11 bases separating them. Germline-derived CDR1 and CDR2 are SGHVS and FNYEAQ. This CDR3 region has 13 residues. In DNA form, the CDR3 reads TGTGCCAGCAGCTTCGCGGAGAGCCACGAGCAGTACTTC. It codes for CASSFAESHEQYF.

The genes are TRBV4-3 and TRBJ1-2; 12 nucleotides line up with TRBD1. Trimming cost V 0 bases and J 3 bases; bases outside gene matches: 5. The CDR3 spans 17 residues. Germline V gene sequence: CDR1 LGHNA, CDR2 YSLEER. In DNA, the CDR3 is TGCGCCAGCAGCCAAGATCATCGGGACAGGGGGCACTATGGCTACACCTTC. Encoded protein: CASSQDHRDRGHYGYTF.

CDR3 amino acids: CASRPSGQGSDEQFF. CDR3 nucleotides: TGTGCCAGCAGGCCTTCGGGACAGGGGAGCGATGAGCAGTTCTTC. The chain combines TRBV7-8 with TRBJ2-1; TRBD1 matches 10 bases. Germline V gene lookup returns CDR1 SGHVS and CDR2 FQNEAQ. With 6 bases clipped from V and 8 bases from J, the junction kept 10 bases outside the gene matches. This CDR3 is built from 15 residues.

The chain carries TRBV29-1 and TRBJ1-2; D call uncertain. The V and J ends lost 5 bases and 3 bases respectively, with 10 bases between them. Germline V gives CDR1 SQVTM, CDR2 ANQGSEA. The CDR3 length is 12 residues. This chain's CDR3 is CSVRWRDYGYTF. DNA of the CDR3: TGCAGCGTTCGGTGGCGGGACTATGGCTACACCTTC. Using reference TRBV29-1 and TRBJ1-2 for the parts outside the CDR3, the full variable domain is SAVISQKPSRDICQRGTSLTIQCQVDSQVTMMFWYRQQPGQSLTLIATANQGSEATYESGFVIDKFPISRPNLTFSTLTVSNMSPEDSSIYLCSVRWRDYGYTFGSGTRLTVV.

CDR3 bases: TGTGCCAGCAGCTCCCGGACAGGGATCAATCAGCCCCAGCATTTT. It encodes CASSSRTGINQPQHF. The V gene is TRBV7-9, the J gene TRBJ1-5, with 8 nucleotides matching TRBD1. The germline V gene has CDR1 SEHNR and CDR2 FQNEAQ (reference sequence). Trimming at V came to 4 bases and at J to 3 bases, leaving 5 bases not matched to a gene. The CDR3 contains 15 residues.

This chain connects TRBV2 to TRBJ1-3; 8 nucleotides align to TRBD1. Germline trimming cut 8 bases from V and 4 bases from J; bases unmatched to any gene: 10. Germline V gene data show CDR1 as SNHLY and CDR2 as FYNNEI. This CDR3 comprises 15 residues. The CDR3 reads CASGPGQVRGNTIYF. CDR3 nucleotide sequence: TGTGCCAGCGGTCCGGGACAGGTACGCGGAAACACCATATATTTT.

This chain connects TRBV27 to TRBJ2-3; D might be TRBD1 (6 bases). Germline CDR1 reads MNHEY; CDR2 reads SMNVEV (reference sequence). V was pared by 2 bases and J by 7 bases, with 7 bases between. CDR3 length: 12 residues. The CDR3 DNA is TGTGCCAGCAGTTTAAGGGGGAATACGCAGTATTTT. It is translated as CASSLRGNTQYF.

This chain uses TRBV7-8 with TRBJ2-7, with a weak D call TRBD2 (5 bases). CDR1 and CDR2 (germline): SGHVS, FQNEAQ. V lost 1 base, J lost 0 bases, and 19 bases lay in between. The CDR3 has 18 amino acids. In nucleotides, the CDR3 is TGTGCCAGCAGCTTAGGAATCAGAGGGAGCAGTCACTCCTACGAGCAGTACTTC. Amino acid sequence: CASSLGIRGSSHSYEQYF.